There are many counts of the clone carrying this T cell receptor (beta chain). This record belongs to a study of neurological immune-mediated disorders. Looked up from germline, CDR1 is MNHEY and CDR2 is SVGAGI. CDR3 length: 14 residues. V dropped 6 bases and J dropped 8; count of bases not matched to a gene: 9. Time point noted: technical triplicate 2. TCRdb recomputed calls from the 5' RACE reads with MiXCR, one row per CDR3 protein. The sample has about 59,000 distinct CDR3 sequences, less than 25% seen once. This chain connects TRBV6-5 to TRBJ1-2; 10 nucleotides align to TRBD1. Sequencing input: PBMCs. The sequence derives from a man in his 60s with HTLV-1-associated myelopathy (HAM/TSP). The CDR3 spells CASRLTGTGEGYTF. Here the CDR3 DNA reads TGTGCCAGCAGGCTCACCGGGACAGGGGAAGGCTACACCTTC.